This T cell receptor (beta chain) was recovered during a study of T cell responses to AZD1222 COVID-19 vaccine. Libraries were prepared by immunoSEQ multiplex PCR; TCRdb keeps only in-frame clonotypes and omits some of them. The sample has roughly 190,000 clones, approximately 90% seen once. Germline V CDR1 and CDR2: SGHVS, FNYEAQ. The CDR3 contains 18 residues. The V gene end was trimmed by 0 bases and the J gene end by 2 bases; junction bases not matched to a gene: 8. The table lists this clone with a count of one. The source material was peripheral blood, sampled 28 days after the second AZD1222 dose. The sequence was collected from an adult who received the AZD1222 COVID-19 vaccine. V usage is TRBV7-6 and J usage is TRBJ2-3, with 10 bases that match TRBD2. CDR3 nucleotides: TGTGCCAGCAGCTTAGCGATTCAGCGGGGGGGCCTCACAGATACGCAGTATTTT. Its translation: CASSLAIQRGGLTDTQYF.